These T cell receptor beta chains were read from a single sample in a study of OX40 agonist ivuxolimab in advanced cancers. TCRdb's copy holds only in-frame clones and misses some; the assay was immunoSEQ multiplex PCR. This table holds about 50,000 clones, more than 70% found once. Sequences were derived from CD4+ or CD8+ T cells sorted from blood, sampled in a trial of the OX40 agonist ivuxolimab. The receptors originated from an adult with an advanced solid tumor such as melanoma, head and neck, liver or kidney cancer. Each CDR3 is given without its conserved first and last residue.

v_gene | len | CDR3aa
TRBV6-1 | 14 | ASSEELGAGNQPQH
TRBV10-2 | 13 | ASSEDRAGNSPLH
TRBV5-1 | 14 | ASSLGVGGSGNTIY
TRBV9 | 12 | ASSAGQGVAQAF
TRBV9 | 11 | ASSVGIDQPQH
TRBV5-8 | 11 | ASTTGIWSPLH
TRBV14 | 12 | ASSRGPSLETQY
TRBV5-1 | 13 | ASSLGGVTNTEAF
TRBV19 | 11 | ASRAGQGSEQF
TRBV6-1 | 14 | ASSDSGRAYYNEQF
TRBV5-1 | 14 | ASSPMGAGAQGEQY
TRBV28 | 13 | ASSLPLAGQETQY
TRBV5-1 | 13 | ASSPGGRTLYEQY
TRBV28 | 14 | ASSLVRLLVPYEQY
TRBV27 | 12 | ASSFRDRGNIQY
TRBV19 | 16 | ASSTQDRFWAGANVLT
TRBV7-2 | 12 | ASSRSGRSYEQY
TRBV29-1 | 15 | SFSSGLLRSSTDTQY
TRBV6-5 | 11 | ASSQSSNQPQH
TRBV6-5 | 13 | ASSYSSRSAQPQH
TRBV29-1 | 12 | SVVEGQTPDTQY
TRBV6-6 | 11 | ASSYSTGDVYT
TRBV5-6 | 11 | ASSPRRRDTQY
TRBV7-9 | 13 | ASSLDAGDTGELF
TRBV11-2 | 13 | ASSALRGSTGELF
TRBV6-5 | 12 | ASTLRGVGTEAF
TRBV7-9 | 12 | ASSPGQENYGYT
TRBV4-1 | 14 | ASSPRPGQTYNEQF
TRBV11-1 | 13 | ASNVGASGRLTQY
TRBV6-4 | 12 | ASSSGSSTGELF
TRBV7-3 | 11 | ASSSGAQETQY
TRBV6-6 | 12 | ASSYSGEGYEQY
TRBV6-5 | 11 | ASTPPRAGELF
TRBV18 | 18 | ASSPLALAGGSLAKNIQY
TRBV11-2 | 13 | ASSLDLHSTDTQY
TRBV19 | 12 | ASSTHGTDSSQY
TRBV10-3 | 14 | AISESGQGFTGELF
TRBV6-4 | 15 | ASSDSRLWRSNQPQH
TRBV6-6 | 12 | ASSYSSAQETQY
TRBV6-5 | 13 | ASSFTRATAGELF
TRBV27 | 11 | ASSPSGNYGYT
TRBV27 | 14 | ASTRDRERTNEKLF
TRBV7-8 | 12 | ASSLASKTEKLF
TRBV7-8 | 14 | ASSLALAGVPYEQY
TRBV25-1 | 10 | ASSERGDGYT
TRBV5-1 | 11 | ASSNNPTGELF
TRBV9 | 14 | ASSGKGLAGTGELF
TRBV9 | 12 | ASSVGQGAYEQY
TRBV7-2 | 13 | ASSAHRGPNTEAF
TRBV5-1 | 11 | ASSFQTNTEAF
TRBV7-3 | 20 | ASSSYTSGELSSVGGRHEQY
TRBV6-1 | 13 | ASSVLAGVYNEQF
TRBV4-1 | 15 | ASSQDGGQGVNSPLH
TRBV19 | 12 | ASSLRTSAGELF
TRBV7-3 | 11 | ASSAFMNTEAF